Here is one T cell receptor (beta chain) with its context. This clonotype appeared a few times. Its cognate antigen has yet to be identified. One base away there is no much larger clone; base qualities are not given. Sequencing was performed on an Illumina HiSeq 1500. TCRdb took the public reads, trimmed them with fastp at Q25, ran MiXCR for clone calling and kept in-frame beta chains. Each CDR3 protein appears once, grouped with its most common genes and DNA. The sample profile shows roughly 76,000 distinct CDR3 sequences; 3.5% to 4.5% of them were found once. The ten largest clones represent under 5.5% of the sample. The entry originates in a study of T cell repertoires in cytomegalovirus infection (dated by TCRdb to between 2019 and 2020). General notes on the study: Donor HLA type was relevant to the analysis, as public TCR beta signatures indicated carriage of CMV infection together with the matching HLA type. Paper-wide results and their limitations: The ex vivo response was dominated by HLA-C-restricted CMV-specific TCR beta clonotypes, which also provided the single most frequent clonotype in two of eight donors. In both this cohort and an independent approximately 400-donor cohort, the cumulative frequency of public TCR beta family members distinguished carriers of CMV infection plus the relevant HLA type.

The CDR3 measures 14 amino acids from cysteine to phenylalanine. Only the CDR3 region is kept as DNA, spanning 42 bases read in frame from base 1. V loses 5 bases, J loses 5 bases, and the germline ends lie 14 bases apart. CDR1 SGHTA and CDR2 FQGTGA are derived from the germline V gene. This TCR was sampled from a human donor in good health (CMV status not recorded). Some clones in this sample may be carry-over from other donors' samples. The chain joins TRBV7-3 to TRBJ2-3, and possibly TRBD2, on 6 matching bases. The specimen was PBMCs. CDR3 reads: CASSPGTAGDTQYF. Here is the DNA: TGTGCCAGCAGCCCCGGGACTGCGGGAGATACGCAGTATTTT. Joined to the reference TRBV7-3 and TRBJ2-3 proteins, this CDR3 gives the full variable domain: GAGVSQTPSNKVTEKGKYVELRCDPISGHTALYWYRQSLGQGPEFLIYFQGTGAADDSGLPNDRFFAVRPEGSVSTLKIQRTERGDSAVYLCASSPGTAGDTQYFGPGTRLTVL.